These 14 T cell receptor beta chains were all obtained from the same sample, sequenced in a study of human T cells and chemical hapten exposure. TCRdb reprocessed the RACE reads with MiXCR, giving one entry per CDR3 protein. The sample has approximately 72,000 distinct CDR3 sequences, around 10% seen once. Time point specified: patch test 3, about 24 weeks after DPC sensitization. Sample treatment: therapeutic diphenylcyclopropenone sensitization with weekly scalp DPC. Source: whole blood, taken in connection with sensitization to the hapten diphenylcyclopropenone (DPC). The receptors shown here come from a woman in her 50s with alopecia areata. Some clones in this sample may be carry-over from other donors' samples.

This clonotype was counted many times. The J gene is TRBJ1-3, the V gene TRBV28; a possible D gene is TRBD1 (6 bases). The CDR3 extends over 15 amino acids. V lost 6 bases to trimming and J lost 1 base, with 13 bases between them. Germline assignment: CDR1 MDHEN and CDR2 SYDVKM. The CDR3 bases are TGTGCCAGCAGGTCCAGGGACATTTCTGGAAACACCATATATTTT. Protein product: CASRSRDISGNTIYF.

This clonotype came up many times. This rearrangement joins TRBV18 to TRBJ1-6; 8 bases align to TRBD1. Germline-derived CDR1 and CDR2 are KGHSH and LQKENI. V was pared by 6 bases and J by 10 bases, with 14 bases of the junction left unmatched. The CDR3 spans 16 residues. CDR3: CASSPDMDRAGSPLHF. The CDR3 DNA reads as TGTGCCAGCTCCCCAGACATGGACAGGGCAGGCTCACCCCTCCACTTT.

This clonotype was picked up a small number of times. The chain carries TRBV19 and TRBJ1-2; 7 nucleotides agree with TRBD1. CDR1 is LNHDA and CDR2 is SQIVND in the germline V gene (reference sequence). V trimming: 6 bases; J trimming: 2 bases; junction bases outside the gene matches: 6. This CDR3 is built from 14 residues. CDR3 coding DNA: TGTGCCAGTAGGCTTTCGACAGGGAACTATGGCTACACCTTC. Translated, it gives CASRLSTGNYGYTF.

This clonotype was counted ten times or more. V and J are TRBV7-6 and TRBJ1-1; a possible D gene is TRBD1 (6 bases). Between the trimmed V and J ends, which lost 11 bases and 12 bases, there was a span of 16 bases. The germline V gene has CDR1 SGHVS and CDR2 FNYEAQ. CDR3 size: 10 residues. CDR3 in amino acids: CAVGASGPFF. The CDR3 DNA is TGTGCCGTGGGGGCTAGCGGGCCTTTCTTT.

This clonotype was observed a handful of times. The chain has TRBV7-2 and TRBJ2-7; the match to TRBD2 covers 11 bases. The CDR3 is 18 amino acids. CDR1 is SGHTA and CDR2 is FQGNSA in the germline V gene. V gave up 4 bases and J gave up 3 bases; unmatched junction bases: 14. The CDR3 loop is CASSYSGTSGTGVYEQYF. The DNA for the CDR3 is TGTGCCAGCAGCTATTCCGGGACTAGCGGAACGGGGGTCTACGAGCAGTACTTC.

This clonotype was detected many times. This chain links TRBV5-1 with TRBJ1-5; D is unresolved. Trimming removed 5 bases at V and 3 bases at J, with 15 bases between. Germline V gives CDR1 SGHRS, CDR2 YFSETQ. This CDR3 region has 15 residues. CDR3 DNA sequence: TGCGCCAGCAGTCGGGATGGGAATATCAATCAGCCCCAGCATTTT. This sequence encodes CASSRDGNINQPQHF.

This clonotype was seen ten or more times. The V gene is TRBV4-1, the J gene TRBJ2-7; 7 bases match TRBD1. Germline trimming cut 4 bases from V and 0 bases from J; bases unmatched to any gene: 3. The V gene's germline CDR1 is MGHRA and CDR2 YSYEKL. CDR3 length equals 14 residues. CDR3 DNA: TGCGCCAGCAGCCTTGGGACAGTCTCCTACGAGCAGTACTTC. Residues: CASSLGTVSYEQYF.

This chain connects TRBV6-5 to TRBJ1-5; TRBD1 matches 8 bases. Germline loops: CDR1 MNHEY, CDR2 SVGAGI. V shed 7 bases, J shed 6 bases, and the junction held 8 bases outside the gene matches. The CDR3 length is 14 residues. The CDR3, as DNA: TGTGCCAGCAAAGGGACAGGTAGAATTCAGCCCCAGCATTTT. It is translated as CASKGTGRIQPQHF.

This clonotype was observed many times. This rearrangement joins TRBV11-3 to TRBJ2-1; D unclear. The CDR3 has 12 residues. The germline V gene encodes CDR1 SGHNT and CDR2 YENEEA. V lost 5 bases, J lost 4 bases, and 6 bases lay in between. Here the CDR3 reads CASSAPYNEQFF. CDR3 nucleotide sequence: TGTGCCAGCAGCGCTCCATACAATGAGCAGTTCTTC.

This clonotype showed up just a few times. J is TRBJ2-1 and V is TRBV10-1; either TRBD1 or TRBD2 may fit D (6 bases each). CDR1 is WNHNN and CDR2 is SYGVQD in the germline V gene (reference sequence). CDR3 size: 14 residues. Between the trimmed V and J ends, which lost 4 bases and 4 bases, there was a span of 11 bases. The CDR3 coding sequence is TGCGCCAGCAGTGGGGGGGCTGGTTACAATGAGCAGTTCTTC. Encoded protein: CASSGGAGYNEQFF.

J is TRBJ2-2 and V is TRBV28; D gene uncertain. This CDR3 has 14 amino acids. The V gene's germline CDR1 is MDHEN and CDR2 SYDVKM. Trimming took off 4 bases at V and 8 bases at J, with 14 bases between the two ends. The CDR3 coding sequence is TGTGCCAGCAGTTCACCAGCCTCGAGTGGGGAGCTGTTTTTT. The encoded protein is CASSSPASSGELFF.

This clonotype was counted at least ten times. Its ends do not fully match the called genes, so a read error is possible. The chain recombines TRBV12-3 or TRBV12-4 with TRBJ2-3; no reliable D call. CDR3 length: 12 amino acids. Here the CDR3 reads CASTLSADTQYF. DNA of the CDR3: TGTGCCAGCACTTTATCCGCAGATACGCAGTATTTT.

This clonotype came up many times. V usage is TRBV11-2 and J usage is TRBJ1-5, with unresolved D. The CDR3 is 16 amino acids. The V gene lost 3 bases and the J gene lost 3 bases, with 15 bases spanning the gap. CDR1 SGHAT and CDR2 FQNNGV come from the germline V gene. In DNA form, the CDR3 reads TGTGCCAGCAGCTTTTCTGGCTCTACCCCCAATCAGCCCCAGCATTTT. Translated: CASSFSGSTPNQPQHF.

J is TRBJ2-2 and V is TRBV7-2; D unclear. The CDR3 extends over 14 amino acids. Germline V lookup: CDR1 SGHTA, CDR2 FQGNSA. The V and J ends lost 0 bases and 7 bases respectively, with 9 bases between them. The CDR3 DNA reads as TGTGCCAGCAGCTTAGCGTTCCCAGACGGGGAGCTGTTTTTT. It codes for CASSLAFPDGELFF.